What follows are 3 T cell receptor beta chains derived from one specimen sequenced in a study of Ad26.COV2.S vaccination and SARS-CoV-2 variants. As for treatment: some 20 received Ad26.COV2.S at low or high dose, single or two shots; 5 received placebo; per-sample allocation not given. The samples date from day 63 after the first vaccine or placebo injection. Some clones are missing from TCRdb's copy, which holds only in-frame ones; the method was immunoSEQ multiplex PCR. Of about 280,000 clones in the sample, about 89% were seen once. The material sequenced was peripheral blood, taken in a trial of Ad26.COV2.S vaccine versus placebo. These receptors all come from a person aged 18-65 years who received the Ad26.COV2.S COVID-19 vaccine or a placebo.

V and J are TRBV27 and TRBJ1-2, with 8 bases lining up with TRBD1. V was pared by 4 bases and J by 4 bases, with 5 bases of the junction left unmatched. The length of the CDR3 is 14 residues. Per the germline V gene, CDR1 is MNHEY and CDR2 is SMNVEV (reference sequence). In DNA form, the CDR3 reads TGTGCCAGCAGTTATACAGGGGGTTTCTATGGCTACACCTTC. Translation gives CASSYTGGFYGYTF.

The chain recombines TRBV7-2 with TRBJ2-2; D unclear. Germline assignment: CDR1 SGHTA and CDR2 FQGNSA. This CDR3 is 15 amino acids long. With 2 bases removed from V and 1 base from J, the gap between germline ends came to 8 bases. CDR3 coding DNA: TGTGCCAGCAGCTTATTCAGCCTGAACACCGGGGAGCTGTTTTTT. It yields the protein CASSLFSLNTGELFF.

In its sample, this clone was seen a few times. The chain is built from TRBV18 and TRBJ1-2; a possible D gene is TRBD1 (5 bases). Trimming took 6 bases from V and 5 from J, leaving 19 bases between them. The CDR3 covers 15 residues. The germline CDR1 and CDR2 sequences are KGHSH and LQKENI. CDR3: CASSPGHKMGYGYTF. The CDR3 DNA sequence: TGTGCCAGCTCGCCCGGACACAAGATGGGGTATGGCTACACCTTC. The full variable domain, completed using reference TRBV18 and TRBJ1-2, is NAGVMQNPRHLVRRRGQEARLRCSPMKGHSHVYWYRQLPEEGLKFMVYLQKENIIDESGMPKERFSAEFPKEGPSILRIQQVVRGDSAAYFCASSPGHKMGYGYTFGSGTRLTVV.